The source of this T cell receptor (beta chain) is a study of cytomegalovirus exposure and HLA in healthy donors. Study overall: From HLA-typed donors, an early data release held about 85 million unique TCRs.

Comments on this clone: Its antigen is not identified.

Study-wide findings and caveats: Listed as cytomegalovirus-associated were 150 to 200 TCR beta chains.

PCR used 60 Vbeta primers and 13 Jbeta primers. The protocol was immunoSEQ multiplex PCR, while the TCRdb copy is restricted to in-frame clones and leaves out a portion. The sample lists about 160,000 clones, 80% to 90% occurring once. Germline CDR1 and CDR2: MGHRA and YSYEKL. This CDR3 region has 15 residues. Trimming removed 3 bases from V and 1 base from J; junction bases left unmatched: 5. Sequencing was carried out using PBMCs. This TCR was recovered from a woman aged 25 to 39 in good health and CMV-seropositive. The genes are TRBV4-1 and TRBJ2-7; 8 nucleotides align to TRBD1. The CDR3 loop is CASSQGRQGSYEQYF. In DNA, the CDR3 is TGCGCCAGCAGCCAGGGAAGACAGGGGTCCTACGAGCAGTACTTC.